These 22 T cell receptor beta chains share one sample of origin, sequenced in a study of OX40 agonist ivuxolimab in advanced cancers. Sequencing was performed with immunoSEQ multiplex PCR; in TCRdb, only in-frame clones are kept and a portion is missing. The table records around 30,000 clones, roughly 68% of them present only once. The starting material was CD4+ or CD8+ T cells sorted from blood, obtained in a trial of the OX40 agonist ivuxolimab. Receptors were obtained from an adult with an advanced solid tumor such as melanoma, head and neck, liver or kidney cancer.

V is TRBV5-4 and J is TRBJ2-3; D gene uncertain. Germline CDR1 SGHNT, CDR2 YYREEE (reference sequence). This CDR3 spans 14 amino acids. V lost 4 bases, J lost 1 base, and 10 bases lay in between. The CDR3 DNA sequence: TGTGCCAGCAGCCATACAGATCGCACAGATACGCAGTATTTT. Amino acid sequence: CASSHTDRTDTQYF.

The table lists this clone with a few counts. The chain carries TRBV2 and TRBJ2-3; D is undetermined. CDR3 length: 12 residues. The germline gives CDR1 SNHLY, CDR2 FYNNEI. V lost 4 bases and J lost 4, with 6 bases in between. This chain's CDR3 is CASSVRADTQYF. The CDR3, as DNA: TGTGCCAGCAGTGTGCGAGCAGATACGCAGTATTTT. Filled out from reference TRBV2 and TRBJ2-3, the complete variable domain reads EPEVTQTPSHQVTQMGQEVILRCVPISNHLYFYWYRQILGQKVEFLVSFYNNEISEKSEIFDDQFSVERPDGSNFTLKIRSTKLEDSAMYFCASSVRADTQYFGPGTRLTVL.

The rearrangement joins TRBV30 to TRBJ1-3, with D maybe TRBD1 (6 bases). Between the trimmed V and J ends, which lost 2 bases and 0 bases, there was a span of 11 bases. Germline CDR1 and CDR2: GTSNPN and SVGIG (reference sequence). The CDR3 covers 15 residues. The CDR3 protein is CAWSQGTHSGNTIYF. The CDR3 region has the DNA TGTGCCTGGAGTCAGGGGACTCACTCTGGAAACACCATATATTTT.

This clone was detected only a few times. The chain has TRBV29-1 and TRBJ1-5; D may be TRBD1 (6 bases). The CDR3 extends over 12 amino acids. CDR1 is SQVTM, CDR2 ANQGSEA, per germline. V dropped 6 bases and J dropped 6 bases, with 12 bases sitting between them. The chain's CDR3 is CSVGQSGQPQHF. CDR3 nucleotide sequence: TGCAGCGTAGGACAGTCTGGTCAGCCCCAGCATTTT.

The chain recombines TRBV5-6 with TRBJ2-5, with TRBD2 matching over 16 bases. This CDR3 is 17 amino acids long. V lost 2 bases and J lost 4; bases outside the gene matches: 5. CDR1 SGHDT and CDR2 YYEEEE come from the germline V gene. The DNA for the CDR3 is TGTGCCAGCAGCTTCCCGGGACTAGCGGGGGGGCGAGAGACCCAGTACTTC. This gives the protein CASSFPGLAGGRETQYF.

The rearrangement links TRBV5-1 to TRBJ2-3, with TRBD2 matching 9 bases. The CDR3 is made up of 15 amino acids. In germline, CDR1 is SGHRS, CDR2 YFSETQ. V was pared by 5 bases and J by 2 bases, with 6 bases of the junction left unmatched. The CDR3 sequence is CASRLAGAYTDTQYF. The CDR3 DNA reads TGCGCCAGCAGGTTAGCGGGGGCCTACACAGATACGCAGTATTTT.

The chain has TRBV7-6 and TRBJ1-5; no reliable D call. The V gene lost 1 base and the J gene lost 4 bases, with 8 bases spanning the gap. CDR3 size: 14 residues. Germline CDR1 SGHVS, CDR2 FNYEAQ. The CDR3 reads CASSLDSTNQPQHF. CDR3 sequence (DNA): TGTGCCAGCAGCTTAGACTCGACTAATCAGCCCCAGCATTTT.

The chain is built from TRBV2 and TRBJ1-5, with TRBD1 as a possible D gene (5 bases). The germline V gene has CDR1 SNHLY and CDR2 FYNNEI. V lost 3 bases and J lost 6, with 12 bases in between. The CDR3 has 14 amino acids. CDR3 loop: CASSDRVGSQPQHF. The CDR3 coding sequence is TGTGCCAGCAGTGACAGGGTAGGCAGTCAGCCCCAGCATTTT.

The DNA for the CDR3 is TGTGCCAGCTCCTTTTCCGCGAATCGGGAGACCCAGTACTTC. Encoded protein: CASSFSANRETQYF. V usage is TRBV18 and J usage is TRBJ2-5; no firm D call. Trimming cost V 6 bases and J 5 bases, with 16 bases left between them. The CDR3 has 14 amino acids. CDR1 KGHSH and CDR2 LQKENI come from the germline V gene. Complete variable domain (other parts from reference TRBV18 and TRBJ2-5): NAGVMQNPRHLVRRRGQEARLRCSPMKGHSHVYWYRQLPEEGLKFMVYLQKENIIDESGMPKERFSAEFPKEGPSILRIQQVVRGDSAAYFCASSFSANRETQYFGPGTRLLVL.

The chain combines TRBV25-1 with TRBJ2-3; D possibly corresponds to TRBD1 (5 bases). The ends were cut back, 4 bases at V and 2 bases at J, with 13 bases in the middle. CDR1 and CDR2 from the germline V gene are MGHDK and SYGVNS. The CDR3 is 15 amino acids. For the CDR3, the DNA is TGTGCCAGCAGTGCACGCAGGGTCCCCACAGATACGCAGTATTTT. This translates into CASSARRVPTDTQYF.

The chain uses TRBV4-1 and TRBJ1-5, with D uncertain. CDR1 MGHRA and CDR2 YSYEKL come from the germline V gene. The CDR3 spans 18 residues. Trimming took 1 base from V and 0 from J, leaving 16 bases between them. CDR3 sequence: CASSQGGSGQNSNQPQHF. The CDR3 DNA follows: TGCGCCAGCAGCCAAGGGGGAAGTGGGCAGAATAGCAATCAGCCCCAGCATTTT.

The chain recombines TRBV4-1 with TRBJ2-3; TRBD1 agrees at 11 bases. The germline gives CDR1 MGHRA, CDR2 YSYEKL. The V segment lost 4 bases and the J segment 5 bases; nucleotides outside the gene matches: 5. The CDR3 runs to 15 residues. In nucleotides, the CDR3 is TGCGCCAGCAGCCTAAGGACAGGGGGCATAGATACGCAGTATTTT. Amino acid sequence: CASSLRTGGIDTQYF.

The rearrangement uses TRBV2 and TRBJ2-5; 14 nucleotides align to TRBD2. Germline V gene lookup returns CDR1 SNHLY and CDR2 FYNNEI. CDR3 length: 15 residues. V gave up 4 bases and J gave up 6 bases; unmatched junction bases: 4. The CDR3, as DNA: TGTGCCAGCAGTGCGACTAGCGGGGGGGCAAAGACCCAGTACTTC. It is translated as CASSATSGGAKTQYF.

The gene calls are TRBV11-3 and TRBJ2-1, with no clear D. This CDR3 contains 13 residues. The V end was cut by 1 base, the J end by 10 bases, with 11 bases between. Germline V gene lookup returns CDR1 SGHNT and CDR2 YENEEA. The CDR3 region is CASSLARSREQFF. The CDR3 coding sequence is TGTGCCAGCAGCTTAGCGCGAAGTCGGGAGCAGTTCTTC. The full variable domain, in which reference TRBV11-3 and TRBJ2-1 provide the parts outside the CDR3, is EAGVVQSPRYKIIEKKQPVAFWCNPISGHNTLYWYLQNLGQGPELLIRYENEEAVDDSQLPKDRFSAERLKGVDSTLKIQPAELGDSAVYLCASSLARSREQFFGPGTRLTVL.

The genes are TRBV6-1 and TRBJ1-5; D is possibly TRBD1 (6 bases). The V end lost 8 bases, the J end lost 5 bases, and 13 bases lay between the germline ends. The CDR3 has 13 amino acids. Germline lookup yields CDR1 MNHNS and CDR2 SASEGT. The CDR3 nucleotides read TGTGCCAGCCTAGCGGAGGGGGATCAGCCCCAGCATTTT. This gives the protein CASLAEGDQPQHF.

This clone was seen more than once but under ten times. The V and J genes are TRBV30 and TRBJ2-7; weak D call: TRBD1 (7 bases). The germline V and J ends were trimmed by 6 bases and 3 bases, with 18 bases remaining between them. The CDR3 consists of 14 residues. Germline V lookup: CDR1 GTSNPN, CDR2 SVGIG (reference sequence). In nucleotides, the CDR3 is TGTGCCTGTTTTGGGGCGGGACAGTTCTACGAGCAGTACTTC. Translated: CACFGAGQFYEQYF.

V usage is TRBV2 and J usage is TRBJ1-1; no clear D. V dropped 5 bases and J dropped 1 base, with 11 bases sitting between them. Per germline, CDR1 SNHLY and CDR2 FYNNEI. CDR3 length: 14 residues. The CDR3 region is CASSQKMKNTEAFF. In DNA form, the CDR3 reads TGTGCCAGCAGTCAGAAAATGAAGAACACTGAAGCTTTCTTT.

CDR3 loop: CASSEYRATNEKLFF. The CDR3 region has the DNA TGTGCCAGCAGCGAGTACCGTGCAACTAATGAAAAACTGTTTTTT. The chain is built from TRBV2 and TRBJ1-4; D remains ambiguous. This CDR3 is 15 amino acids long. The germline gives CDR1 SNHLY, CDR2 FYNNEI. Trimming shortened V by 6 bases and J by 0 bases, and 11 bases separated the two germline ends.

The chain joins TRBV15 to TRBJ1-1; 7 bases fit TRBD1. The CDR3 is 14 residues long. Germline CDR1 and CDR2: LNHNV and YYDKDF (reference sequence). The V and J ends lost 2 bases and 4 bases, in that order; junction bases with no gene match: 4. Here the CDR3 reads CATSRPQGVTEAFF. The CDR3 DNA reads TGTGCCACCAGCAGACCCCAGGGGGTCACTGAAGCTTTCTTT.

The chain has TRBV30 and TRBJ1-1; TRBD1 is a possible D gene (5 bases). Trimming took 4 bases from V and 3 from J, leaving 21 bases between them. Germline V gene sequence: CDR1 GTSNPN, CDR2 SVGIG (reference sequence). This CDR3 is 16 amino acids long. CDR3 region: CAWTNWGGVRDTEAFF. For the CDR3, the DNA is TGTGCCTGGACCAACTGGGGAGGGGTTAGGGACACTGAAGCTTTCTTT. The whole variable domain, remainder taken from reference TRBV30 and TRBJ1-1, is SQTIHQWPATLVQPVGSPLSLECTVEGTSNPNLYWYRQAAGRGLQLLFYSVGIGQISSEVPQNLSASRPQDRQFILSSKKLLLSDSGFYLCAWTNWGGVRDTEAFFGQGTRLTVV.

The chain links TRBV6-1 to TRBJ1-1; maybe TRBD1 (5 bases). This CDR3 contains 14 residues. Trimming pared 6 bases from V and 6 bases from J, leaving 17 bases between. Per the germline V gene, CDR1 is MNHNS and CDR2 is SASEGT. The CDR3 here is CASRDRTGTAEAFF. The CDR3 DNA follows: TGTGCCAGCAGGGATCGGACGGGGACTGCTGAAGCTTTCTTT.

The chain is built from TRBV7-9 and TRBJ2-1; TRBD2 agrees at 11 bases. The germline V gene encodes CDR1 SEHNR and CDR2 FQNEAQ (reference sequence). This CDR3 has 15 residues. V lost 5 bases, J lost 8 bases, and 8 bases stayed unmatched. CDR3: CASSAGPGLADEQFF. DNA for the CDR3: TGTGCCAGCAGCGCCGGCCCGGGACTAGCGGATGAGCAGTTCTTC.